This TCR beta chain was identified during a study of molecular identifiers for immune sequencing clone quantification. Study-wide points: In a background of about 1 million naive cells, spiked Jurkat TCR RNA from one cell was reportedly detectable. Among effectors, clones above 20 RNA copies held over 97% of molecules; among naive cells, under 1%.

Previously described methods and listed TCR primers were employed for the bulk TCR libraries. Each CDR3 protein is one row after TCRdb ran MiXCR on the PCR reads. This table has around 470,000 distinct CDR3 sequences, around 25% appearing once. The sample holds a few counts of this clonotype. Its antigen is unknown. The CD8+CD4-CCR7+CD45RA+ phenotype defined the sorted naive CD8 T cells. The receptor was isolated from a human donor in good health. Some libraries in this study had Jurkat cell RNA spiked in. Sequenced input: naive CD8+ T cells from blood, with Jurkat cell RNA spiked in. The subset is: FACS-sorted CD8+CD4-CCR7+CD45RA+ naive T cells.

The CDR3 is CSARGVAGGSTDTQYF. The CDR3 DNA reads as TGCAGTGCTAGAGGGGTAGCGGGGGGCAGCACAGATACGCAGTATTTT. The V gene is TRBV20-1, the J gene TRBJ2-3; 10 bases are shared with TRBD2. Germline CDR1 DFQATT, CDR2 SNEGSKA (reference sequence). The ends lost 1 base at V and 0 bases at J; junction bases unmatched: 4. The CDR3 has 16 residues.